The 27 T cell receptor beta chains presented below share a single source sample, sequenced in a study of tissue T cells after allogeneic stem cell transplantation. Libraries were prepared by immunoSEQ multiplex PCR; TCRdb keeps only in-frame clonotypes and omits some of them. This sample has tens of thousands of clones, with approximately 70% found just once. Input material: sorted cells pooled from one or two spleens. The receptors come from a pool of C57BL/6 mice in good health.

The table lists this clone with a count of one. Gene names and germline refer to mouse. From the germline J gene comes the end of the CDR3, since the read stops 1 residue before it. This sequence joins TRBV22 and TRBJ2-4; the table's D call, TRBD1, has no DNA check behind it. TRBV22 is listed as a pseudogene. The CDR3 spans 13 residues. The CDR3 sequence: CASTRGGENTLYF. The CDR3 bases that were read are TGTGCCAGCACTCGAGGAGGGGAAAACACCTTGTAC.

In the case of this clone: Here the gene names and germline are mouse. The DNA ends 1 residue before the CDR3 does, and the rest of the CDR3 is filled in from the germline J gene. The chain joins TRBV26 to TRBJ2-1; weak D call: TRBD2 (6 bases). In germline, CDR1 is KGHPV, CDR2 FQNQEV (reference sequence). CDR3 length: 14 residues. V lost 4 bases and J 0 bases, leaving 7 bases between the germline ends. The CDR3 bases that were read are TGTGCCAGCAGTCCGGGACTTAACTATGCTGAGCAGTTC. Residues: CASSPGLNYAEQF. Given in full, the CDR3 is CASSPGLNYAEQFF.

Of note for this clone: Gene names are the mouse ones. The read ends 1 residue before the CDR3 terminus; that terminus is restored from the germline J gene. The chain employs TRBV12-2 and TRBJ1-5; D is possibly TRBD1 (5 bases). Germline V lookup: CDR1 SGHLS, CDR2 HYDKME. Deletions cut 0 bases from V and 0 bases from J, with 8 bases between. The CDR3 is 15 residues long. The CDR3 DNA, read in part, is TGTGCCAGCTCTCTCGGGACCCATAACAACCAGGCTCCGCTT. Protein product: CASSLGTHNNQAPL. The whole CDR3 protein is CASSLGTHNNQAPLF.

A remark on this clone: The genes and germline here are from mouse. Read coverage stops 1 residue before the CDR3 terminus; the germline J gene supplies the remainder. V gene TRBV2 combines with J gene TRBJ2-5, with D tentatively TRBD1 or TRBD2 (6 bases each). This CDR3 is built from 16 residues. V was shortened by 0 bases and J by 2 bases, with 12 bases between the two germline ends. Per the germline V gene, CDR1 is LGHNA and CDR2 is YSYQKL. CDR3 amino acids: CASSQDRGLVQDTQYF. Incomplete CDR3 DNA: TGTGCCAGCAGCCAAGACCGGGGGCTGGTCCAAGACACCCAGTAC.

Details on this clone: Each gene name is a mouse one. Partial CDR3 DNA: TGTGCCAGCTCATGGACAGGGACCAACGAAAGATTATTT. Its protein is CASSWTGTNERLF. The CDR3 in full is CASSWTGTNERLFF. V is TRBV12-1 and J is TRBJ1-4; 8 bases align to TRBD1. The CDR3 extends 1 residue past the end of the read, so its final part is completed from the germline J gene. Germline V gene lookup returns CDR1 SGHSN and CDR2 HYEKVE. The V and J ends lost 4 bases and 3 bases, in that order; junction bases with no gene match: 3. The CDR3 contains 14 residues. Complete variable domain (other parts from reference TRBV12-1 and TRBJ1-4): DSGVVQSPRHIIKEKGGRSVLTCIPISGHSNVVWYQQTLGKELKFLIQHYEKVERDKGFLPSRFSVQQFDDYHSEMNMSALELEDSAMYFCASSWTGTNERLFFGHGTKLSVL.

For this clone: Gene names follow the mouse nomenclature. With the read ending 1 residue before the CDR3 end, the germline J gene is used to fill in that end. The chain recombines TRBV22 with TRBJ2-1; the listed D gene, TRBD1, was not tested against the DNA. TRBV22 is listed as a pseudogene. The CDR3 has 13 amino acids. CDR3 amino acids: CASRDRGRAEQFF. The CDR3 bases that were read are TGTGCCAGCAGGGACAGGGGGCGTGCTGAGCAGTTC.

This clone occurred a few times. Gene labels here are mouse ones. The read ends 1 residue shy of where the CDR3 ends; the end is completed using the germline J gene. The chain is built from TRBV13-3 and TRBJ2-7; D call uncertain. Germline values: CDR1 NNHDY, CDR2 SYVADS. V lost 0 bases and J 0 bases, leaving 7 bases between the germline ends. The CDR3 sequence is 14 residues long. The CDR3 bases that were read are TGTGCCAGCAGTGATGCGGGCAGCTCCTATGAACAGTAC. This encodes CASSDAGSSYEQY. The complete CDR3 reads CASSDAGSSYEQYF.

As concerns this clone: Mouse names are used for the genes. The observed sequence ends 1 residue before the CDR3 terminus, with the missing tail filled in from the germline J gene. The chain is built from TRBV13-3 and TRBJ2-7; D is possibly TRBD1 (5 bases). V was pared by 2 bases and J by 0 bases, with 6 bases between. Per the germline V gene, CDR1 is NNHDY and CDR2 is SYVADS. This CDR3 comprises 13 residues. The covered CDR3 bases are TGTGCCAGCAGTGAGAGGGGCTCCTATGAACAGTAC. Residues: CASSERGSYEQY. The CDR3, in full, reads CASSERGSYEQYF.

Remarks on this clone: Gene names and germline match the mouse. The read ends 1 residue shy of where the CDR3 ends; the end is completed using the germline J gene. The chain recombines TRBV5 with TRBJ1-2; D is possibly TRBD1 (5 bases). CDR1 and CDR2 from the germline V gene are LGHNA and YNLKQL (reference sequence). The CDR3 spans 14 residues. The V gene lost 3 bases and the J gene lost 0 bases, with 8 bases spanning the gap. CDR3 DNA, as far as it was read: TGTGCCAGCAGCCAGGGGGGGGCAAACTCCGACTACACC. It encodes CASSQGGANSDYT. The whole CDR3 sequence is CASSQGGANSDYTF.

In the case of this clone: Any gene name here is a mouse gene name. The CDR3 end falls 1 residue outside the read, so it is completed with the germline J gene. The chain couples TRBV3 to TRBJ2-2; D remains unclear. The V end was cut by 0 bases, the J end by 3 bases, with 2 bases between. Germline CDR1 reads SNHLY; CDR2 reads FYNGKV (reference sequence). CDR3 length: 13 amino acids. The CDR3 bases that were read are TGTGCCAGCAGCTTAGCCTACACCGGGCAGCTCTAC. Protein: CASSLAYTGQLY. In full, the CDR3 is CASSLAYTGQLYF.

Points on this clone: Any gene name here is a mouse gene name. From the germline J gene comes the end of the CDR3, since the read stops 1 residue before it. The rearrangement links TRBV2 to TRBJ2-3; D call uncertain. Germline V gene sequence: CDR1 LGHNA, CDR2 YSYQKL. Trimming left V 0 bases short and J 0 bases short, with 7 bases between. CDR3 length: 15 residues. CDR3 DNA (partial): TGTGCCAGCAGCCAAGATTACAATAGTGCAGAAACGCTGTAT. This encodes CASSQDYNSAETLY. The CDR3 reads in full as CASSQDYNSAETLYF.

Concerning this clone: The genes are named according to mouse. The DNA ends 1 residue before the CDR3 does, and the rest of the CDR3 is filled in from the germline J gene. This sequence joins TRBV13-2 and TRBJ1-3, with 9 positions matching TRBD1. The V and J ends lost 3 bases and 3 bases, in that order; junction bases with no gene match: 4. Germline CDR1 reads NNHNN; CDR2 reads SYGAGS (reference sequence). The CDR3 sequence is 15 residues long. The sequenced part of the CDR3 DNA is TGTGCCAGCGGTGCCAGGGACAGGGTTGGAAATACGCTCTAT. This gives the protein CASGARDRVGNTLY. Given in full, the CDR3 is CASGARDRVGNTLYF.

A word on this clone: All gene names here are mouse names. The read terminates 1 residue ahead of where the CDR3 ends, so the germline J gene completes it. The V gene is TRBV12-2, the J gene TRBJ1-1; tentative D call: TRBD1 (5 bases). V lost 4 bases and J lost 8, with 10 bases in between. From germline, CDR1 is SGHLS and CDR2 HYDKME. The CDR3 totals 11 residues. Partial CDR3 DNA: TGTGCCAGCTCCCGGCCAGGGGAAGTCTTC. This codes for CASSRPGEVF. The full CDR3 reads CASSRPGEVFF.

In regard to this clone: Each gene name is a mouse one. The read terminates 1 residue ahead of where the CDR3 ends, so the germline J gene completes it. V and J are TRBV16 and TRBJ2-3, with D possibly being TRBD2 (6 bases). This CDR3 has 15 amino acids. Trimming left V 4 bases short and J 0 bases short, with 11 bases between. Looked up from germline, CDR1 is SGHSA and CDR2 is FRNQAP. The CDR3 loop reads CASSSSGGSAETLYF. The CDR3 DNA, read in part, is TGTGCAAGCAGCTCCTCGGGGGGTAGTGCAGAAACGCTGTAT.

This clone turned up a few times. Germline and genes: mouse. The sequence runs out 1 residue before the end of the CDR3; the remainder is reconstructed from the germline J gene. The genes are TRBV2 and TRBJ2-7; D ambiguous. The CDR3 contains 10 residues. V lost 1 base and J lost 7, with 2 bases in between. CDR1 is LGHNA and CDR2 is YSYQKL in the germline V gene. The CDR3 DNA, read in part, is TGTGCCAGCAGCCAAGGAGAACAGTAC. Translating gives CASSQGEQY. The entire CDR3 is CASSQGEQYF.

Points on this clone: The genes are named according to mouse. Read coverage stops 1 residue before the CDR3 terminus; the germline J gene supplies the remainder. This specimen includes other DNA sequences encoding the same CDR3. The genes are TRBV16 and TRBJ2-1; D unclear. This CDR3 has 13 amino acids. The V gene lost 3 bases and the J gene lost 1 base, with 4 bases spanning the gap. The germline gives CDR1 SGHSA, CDR2 FRNQAP. CDR3 amino acids: CASSLNNYAEQFF. The CDR3 bases that were read are TGTGCAAGCAGCTTGAACAACTATGCTGAGCAGTTC.

Details on this clone: Mouse gene names apply. The CDR3 end lies 1 residue beyond the end of the read and is filled in from the germline J gene. The genes are TRBV4 and TRBJ1-3; the match to TRBD1 covers 9 bases. The CDR3 is 15 amino acids. V was pared by 4 bases and J by 2 bases, with 3 bases of the junction left unmatched. Germline V gene data show CDR1 as LGHDT and CDR2 as YNNKQL (reference sequence). This CDR3 reads CASSLQGAPGNTLYF. The covered CDR3 bases are TGTGCCAGCAGCTTACAGGGGGCGCCTGGAAATACGCTCTAT.

This clone was observed once. Mouse germline and gene names are used. The read ends 1 residue before the CDR3 terminus; that terminus is restored from the germline J gene. The chain employs TRBV16 and TRBJ2-3, with 8 bases aligning to TRBD2. The CDR3 is 15 residues long. The germline CDR1 and CDR2 sequences are SGHSA and FRNQAP. Trimming at V came to 3 bases and at J to 0 bases, leaving 2 bases not matched to a gene. The sequenced CDR3 bases are TGTGCAAGCAGCTTGGGGGGGCGGAGTGCAGAAACGCTGTAT. Residues: CASSLGGRSAETLY. The entire CDR3 protein is CASSLGGRSAETLYF.

Of note for this clone: These gene names are mouse names. The missing CDR3 end, 1 residue past where the read stops, is filled in from the germline J gene. The chain combines TRBV13-2 with TRBJ2-3, with TRBD2 matching 9 bases. The CDR3 runs 13 residues. Germline loops: CDR1 NNHNN, CDR2 SYGAGS (reference sequence). Trimming took 2 bases from V and 5 from J; bases not matched to a gene: 0. Partial CDR3 DNA: TGTGCCAGCGGTGAACTGGGGGGAGAAACGCTGTAT. This sequence encodes CASGELGGETLY. The full CDR3 sequence reads CASGELGGETLYF.

In the case of this clone: The gene names given are mouse names. The read terminates 1 residue ahead of where the CDR3 ends, so the germline J gene completes it. V gene TRBV13-2 combines with J gene TRBJ2-5; 7 positions match TRBD1. The germline CDR1 and CDR2 sequences are NNHNN and SYGAGS (reference sequence). The CDR3 spans 15 residues. V gave up 2 bases and J gave up 3 bases; unmatched junction bases: 6. CDR3 bases read: TGTGCCAGCGGTGAGCCGGGACAGATTCAAGACACCCAGTAC. Translating gives CASGEPGQIQDTQY. The entire CDR3 protein is CASGEPGQIQDTQYF.

Worth noting for this clone: The gene names given are mouse names. The read gets to within 1 residue of the CDR3 end, and the germline J gene fills in the rest. V gene TRBV13-2 combines with J gene TRBJ1-1, with TRBD1 identical over 8 bases. The ends lost 0 bases at V and 6 bases at J; junction bases unmatched: 7. Germline V gives CDR1 NNHNN, CDR2 SYGAGS (reference sequence). This CDR3 spans 15 amino acids. CDR3 residues: CASGDAPGGAPEVFF. Incomplete CDR3 DNA: TGTGCCAGCGGTGATGCCCCAGGGGGCGCTCCAGAAGTCTTC.

Turning to this clone: The genes are named according to mouse. The read finishes 1 residue shy of the CDR3 end, and the germline J gene is used to complete it. The chain employs TRBV20 and TRBJ1-6; D not resolved. TRBJ1-6 is classed as an ORF, of uncertain function. Germline CDR1 GFQATS, CDR2 STVNSAI. Trimming took 0 bases from V and 3 from J, leaving 3 bases between them. This CDR3 has 13 residues. Partial CDR3 DNA: TGTGGTGCTAGGGACAGCTATAATTCGCCCCTCTAC. Residues: CGARDSYNSPLY. From start to end, the CDR3 is CGARDSYNSPLYF.

Comments on this clone: Gene names are the mouse ones. The part of the CDR3 DNA that was read is TGTGCCAGCGGGACAGCGTATAATTCGCCCCTCTAC. Amino acids: CASGTAYNSPLY. The CDR3, in full, reads CASGTAYNSPLYF. V gene TRBV13-3 combines with J gene TRBJ1-6; 7 bases agree with TRBD1. The sequenced fragment ends 1 residue before the CDR3 boundary, so the rest is inferred from the germline J gene. TRBJ1-6 is an open reading frame whose function is uncertain. The V gene's germline CDR1 is NNHDY and CDR2 SYVADS. J was trimmed by 4 bases and V by 7 bases; bases with no gene match: 2. This CDR3 region has 13 residues.

Details on this clone: Gene and germline names: mouse. The read falls 1 residue short of the CDR3 end, and the missing part is taken from the germline J gene. The chain employs TRBV3 and TRBJ1-2, with 8 positions matching TRBD1. The CDR3 loop spans 14 amino acids. Germline trimming cut 5 bases from V and 2 bases from J; bases unmatched to any gene: 4. Germline loops: CDR1 SNHLY, CDR2 FYNGKV (reference sequence). The CDR3 spells CASSQQGGNSDYTF. CDR3 DNA (partial): TGTGCCAGCAGCCAACAGGGGGGCAACTCCGACTACACC.

Notes on this clone: The germline and genes are mouse ones. The read falls 1 residue short of the CDR3 end, and the missing part is taken from the germline J gene. The rearrangement links TRBV2 to TRBJ1-3; D possibly corresponds to TRBD1 (6 bases). The V gene lost 2 bases and the J gene lost 0 bases, with 11 bases spanning the gap. The CDR3 sequence is 16 residues long. Per germline, CDR1 LGHNA and CDR2 YSYQKL. The part of the CDR3 DNA that was read is TGTGCCAGCAGCCAATCAGACAGGCGTTCTGGAAATACGCTCTAT. Translated: CASSQSDRRSGNTLY. The full CDR3 protein reads CASSQSDRRSGNTLYF.

This clone was picked up one time. Gene names are the mouse ones. CDR3 DNA, as far as it was read: TGTGCCAGCGGTGATGCAGGGGAGAGAGGTGCAGAAACGCTGTAT. Protein sequence: CASGDAGERGAETLY. The entire CDR3 reads CASGDAGERGAETLYF. This chain uses TRBV13-2 with TRBJ2-3; perhaps TRBD1 as D (6 bases). Read sequence stops 1 residue before the CDR3 end, and the germline J gene provides the missing end. The CDR3 extends over 16 amino acids. Trimming cost V 0 bases and J 1 base, with 12 bases left between them. The germline V gene encodes CDR1 NNHNN and CDR2 SYGAGS (reference sequence).

Turning to this clone: The germline and genes are mouse ones. Read data end 1 residue before the CDR3 end; the end is taken from the germline J gene. The rearrangement links TRBV13-3 to TRBJ2-3, with 8 bases identical to TRBD2. The CDR3 consists of 15 residues. The V gene's germline CDR1 is NNHDY and CDR2 SYVADS. V trimming: 1 base; J trimming: 4 bases; junction bases outside the gene matches: 5. The CDR3 loop reads CASSDFGGGPETLYF. The CDR3 bases that were read are TGTGCCAGCAGTGATTTTGGGGGGGGGCCAGAAACGCTGTAT.